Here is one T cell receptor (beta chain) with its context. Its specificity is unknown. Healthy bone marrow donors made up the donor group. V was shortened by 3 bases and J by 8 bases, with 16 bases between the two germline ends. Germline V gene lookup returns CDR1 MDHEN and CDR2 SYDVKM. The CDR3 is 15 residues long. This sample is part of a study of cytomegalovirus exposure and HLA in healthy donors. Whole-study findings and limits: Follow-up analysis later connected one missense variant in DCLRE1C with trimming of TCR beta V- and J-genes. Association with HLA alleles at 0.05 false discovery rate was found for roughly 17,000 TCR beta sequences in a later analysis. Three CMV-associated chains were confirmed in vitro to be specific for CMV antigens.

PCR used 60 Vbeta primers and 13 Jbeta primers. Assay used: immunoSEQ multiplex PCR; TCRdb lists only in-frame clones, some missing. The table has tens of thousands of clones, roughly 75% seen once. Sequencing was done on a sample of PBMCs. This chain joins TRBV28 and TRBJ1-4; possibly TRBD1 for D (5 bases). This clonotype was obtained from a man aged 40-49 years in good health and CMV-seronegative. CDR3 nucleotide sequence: TGTGCCAGCAGTTTGGGTTCGGGGGGTTGGGAAAAACTGTTTTTT. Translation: CASSLGSGGWEKLFF.